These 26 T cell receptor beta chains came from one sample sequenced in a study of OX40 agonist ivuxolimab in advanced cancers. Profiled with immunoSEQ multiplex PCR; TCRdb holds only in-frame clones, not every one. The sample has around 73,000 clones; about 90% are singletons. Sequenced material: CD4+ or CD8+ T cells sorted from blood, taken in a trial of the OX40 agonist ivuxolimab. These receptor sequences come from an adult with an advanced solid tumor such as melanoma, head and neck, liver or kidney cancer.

The CDR3 nucleotides are TGTGCCAGCAGTGGGCAGACAGGGGGTAACGAAAAACTGTTTTTT. This gives the protein CASSGQTGGNEKLFF. This chain connects TRBV6-1 to TRBJ1-4; TRBD1 matches at 9 bases. Germline loops: CDR1 MNHNS, CDR2 SASEGT. The CDR3 has 15 residues. The V gene end was trimmed by 4 bases and the J gene end by 8 bases; junction bases not matched to a gene: 8.

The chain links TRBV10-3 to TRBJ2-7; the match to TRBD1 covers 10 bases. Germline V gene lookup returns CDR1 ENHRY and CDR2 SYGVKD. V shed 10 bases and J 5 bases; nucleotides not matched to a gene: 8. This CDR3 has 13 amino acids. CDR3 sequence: CASDRGRNDEQYF. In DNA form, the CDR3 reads TGTGCCAGTGACAGGGGGCGCAACGACGAGCAGTACTTC.

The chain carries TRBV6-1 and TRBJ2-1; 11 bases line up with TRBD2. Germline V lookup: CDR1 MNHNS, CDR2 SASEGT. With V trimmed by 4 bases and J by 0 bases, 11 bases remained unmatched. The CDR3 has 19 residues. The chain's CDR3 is CASSVLTSGKLSSYNEQFF. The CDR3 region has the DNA TGTGCCAGCAGTGTGCTGACTAGCGGGAAGCTAAGCTCCTACAATGAGCAGTTCTTC.

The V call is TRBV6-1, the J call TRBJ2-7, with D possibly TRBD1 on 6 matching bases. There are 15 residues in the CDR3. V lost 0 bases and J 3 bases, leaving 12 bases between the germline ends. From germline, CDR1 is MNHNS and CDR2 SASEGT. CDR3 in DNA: TGTGCCAGCAGTGAAGCTCCAGGGGTGAGCTACGAGCAGTACTTC. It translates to CASSEAPGVSYEQYF.

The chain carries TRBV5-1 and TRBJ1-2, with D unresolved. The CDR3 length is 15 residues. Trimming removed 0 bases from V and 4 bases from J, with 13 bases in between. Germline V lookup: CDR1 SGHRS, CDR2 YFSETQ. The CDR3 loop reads CASSLAFDSVYGYTF. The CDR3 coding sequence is TGCGCCAGCAGCTTGGCCTTTGATAGCGTCTATGGCTACACCTTC. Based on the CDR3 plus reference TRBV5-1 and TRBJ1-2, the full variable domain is KAGVTQTPRYLIKTRGQQVTLSCSPISGHRSVSWYQQTPGQGLQFLFEYFSETQRNKGNFPGRFSGRQFSNSRSEMNVSTLELGDSALYLCASSLAFDSVYGYTFGSGTRLTVV.

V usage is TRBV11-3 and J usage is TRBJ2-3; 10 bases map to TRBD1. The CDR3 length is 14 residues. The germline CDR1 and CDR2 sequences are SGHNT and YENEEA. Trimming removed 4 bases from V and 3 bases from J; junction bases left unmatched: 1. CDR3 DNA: TGTGCCAGCAGCTCGGGACAGGGGACAGATACGCAGTATTTT. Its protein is CASSSGQGTDTQYF.

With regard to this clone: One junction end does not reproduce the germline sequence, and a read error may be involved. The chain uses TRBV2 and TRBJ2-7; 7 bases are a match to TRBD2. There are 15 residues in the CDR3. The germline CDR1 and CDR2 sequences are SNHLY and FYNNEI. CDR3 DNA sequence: TGTGTCAGCAGTGAAGCGGCTAGCGGAACCTACGAGCAGTACTTC. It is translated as CVSSEAASGTYEQYF.

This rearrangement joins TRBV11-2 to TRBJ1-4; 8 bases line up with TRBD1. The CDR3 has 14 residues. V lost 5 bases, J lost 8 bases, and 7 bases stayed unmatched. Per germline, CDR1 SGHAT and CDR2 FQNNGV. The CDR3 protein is CASSRDRLGEKLFF. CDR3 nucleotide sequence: TGTGCCAGCAGCAGGGACAGGCTGGGGGAAAAACTGTTTTTT.

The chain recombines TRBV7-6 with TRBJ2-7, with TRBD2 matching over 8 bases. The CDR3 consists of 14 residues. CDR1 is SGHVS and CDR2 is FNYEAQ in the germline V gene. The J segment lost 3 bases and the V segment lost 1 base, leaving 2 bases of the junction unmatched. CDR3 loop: CASSLGGRFYEQYF. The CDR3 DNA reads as TGTGCCAGCAGCTTAGGCGGGAGGTTCTACGAGCAGTACTTC.

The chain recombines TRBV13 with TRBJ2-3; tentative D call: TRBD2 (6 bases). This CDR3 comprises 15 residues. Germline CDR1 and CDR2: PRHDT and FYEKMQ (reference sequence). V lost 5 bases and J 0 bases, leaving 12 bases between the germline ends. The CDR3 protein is CASSRGGKSTDTQYF. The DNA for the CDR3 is TGTGCCAGCAGCCGCGGCGGGAAAAGCACAGATACGCAGTATTTT. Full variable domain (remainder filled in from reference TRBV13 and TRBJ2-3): AAGVIQSPRHLIKEKRETATLKCYPIPRHDTVYWYQQGPGQDPQFLISFYEKMQSDKGSIPDRFSAQQFSDYHSELNMSSLELGDSALYFCASSRGGKSTDTQYFGPGTRLTVL.

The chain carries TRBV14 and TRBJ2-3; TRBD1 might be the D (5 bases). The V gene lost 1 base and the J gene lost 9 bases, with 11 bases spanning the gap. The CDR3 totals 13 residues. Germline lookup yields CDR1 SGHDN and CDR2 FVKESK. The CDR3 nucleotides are TGTGCCAGCAGCCAAGTCAGGGTGGGGACGCAGTATTTT. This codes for CASSQVRVGTQYF.

CDR3 protein: CATDGGALGSREQYF. The DNA for the CDR3 is TGTGCCACTGATGGGGGGGCCCTCGGTTCTCGGGAGCAGTACTTC. The chain links TRBV2 to TRBJ2-5; perhaps TRBD2 as D (7 bases). The CDR3 has 15 amino acids. Trimming removed 10 bases from V and 11 bases from J, with 29 bases in between. Germline V gene data show CDR1 as SNHLY and CDR2 as FYNNEI.

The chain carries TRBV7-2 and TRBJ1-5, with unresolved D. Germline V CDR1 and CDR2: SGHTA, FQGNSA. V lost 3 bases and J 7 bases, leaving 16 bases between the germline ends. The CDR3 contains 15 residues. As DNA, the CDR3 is TGTGCCAGCAGCTTTCAATCCTCAGGAGGCCAGCCCCAGCATTTT. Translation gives CASSFQSSGGQPQHF.

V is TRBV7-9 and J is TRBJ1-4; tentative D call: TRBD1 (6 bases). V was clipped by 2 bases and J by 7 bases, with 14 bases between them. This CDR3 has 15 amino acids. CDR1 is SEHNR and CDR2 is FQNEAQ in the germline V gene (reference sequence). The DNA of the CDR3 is TGTGCCAGCAGCTTATCAGGGGCGCGCGGTGAAAAACTGTTTTTT. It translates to CASSLSGARGEKLFF.

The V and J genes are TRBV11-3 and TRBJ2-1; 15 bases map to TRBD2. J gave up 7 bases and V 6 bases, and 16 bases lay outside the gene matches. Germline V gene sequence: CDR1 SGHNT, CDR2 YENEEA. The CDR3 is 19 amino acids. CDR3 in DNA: TGTGCCAGCAGTTCCCGGGACAGGGGGGGACTAGCGGGAGGTAATGAGCAGTTCTTC. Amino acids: CASSSRDRGGLAGGNEQFF.

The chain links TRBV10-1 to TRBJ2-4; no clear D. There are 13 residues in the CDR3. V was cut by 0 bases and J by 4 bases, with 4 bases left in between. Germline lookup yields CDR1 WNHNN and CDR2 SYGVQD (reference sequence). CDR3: CASSESGKNIQYF. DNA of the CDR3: TGCGCCAGCAGTGAGTCAGGGAAAAACATTCAGTACTTC.

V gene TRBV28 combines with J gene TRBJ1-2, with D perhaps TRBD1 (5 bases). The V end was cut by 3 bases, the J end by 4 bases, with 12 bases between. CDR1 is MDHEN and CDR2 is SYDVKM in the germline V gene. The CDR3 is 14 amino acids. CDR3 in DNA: TGTGCCAGCAGTTTGGCAGGGAGTCGCTATGGCTACACCTTC. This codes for CASSLAGSRYGYTF.

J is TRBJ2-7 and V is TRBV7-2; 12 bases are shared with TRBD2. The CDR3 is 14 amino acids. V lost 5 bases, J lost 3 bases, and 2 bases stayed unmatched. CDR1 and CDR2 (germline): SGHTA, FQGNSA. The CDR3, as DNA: TGTGCCAGCAGCAAGACTAGCGGGAGCTACGAGCAGTACTTC. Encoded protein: CASSKTSGSYEQYF.

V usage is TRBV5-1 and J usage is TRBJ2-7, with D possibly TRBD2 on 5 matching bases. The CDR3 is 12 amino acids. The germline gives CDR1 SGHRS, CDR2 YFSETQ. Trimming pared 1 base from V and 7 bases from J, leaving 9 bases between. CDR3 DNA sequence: TGCGCCAGCAGCTTGTCGACGGGGGAGCAGTACTTC. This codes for CASSLSTGEQYF. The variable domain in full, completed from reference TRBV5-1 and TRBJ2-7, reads KAGVTQTPRYLIKTRGQQVTLSCSPISGHRSVSWYQQTPGQGLQFLFEYFSETQRNKGNFPGRFSGRQFSNSRSEMNVSTLELGDSALYLCASSLSTGEQYFGPGTRLTVT.

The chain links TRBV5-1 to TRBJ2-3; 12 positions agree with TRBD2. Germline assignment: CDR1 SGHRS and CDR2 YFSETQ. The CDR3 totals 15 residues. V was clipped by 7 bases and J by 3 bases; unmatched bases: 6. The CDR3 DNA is TGCGCCAGCGCTGATACTAGCGGGGGGACAGATACGCAGTATTTT. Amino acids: CASADTSGGTDTQYF.

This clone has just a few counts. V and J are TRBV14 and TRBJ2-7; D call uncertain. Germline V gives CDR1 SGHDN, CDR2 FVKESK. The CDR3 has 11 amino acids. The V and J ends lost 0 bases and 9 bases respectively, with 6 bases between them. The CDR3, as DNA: TGTGCCAGCAGCCAAGAATTCAGGCAGTACTTC. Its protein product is CASSQEFRQYF.

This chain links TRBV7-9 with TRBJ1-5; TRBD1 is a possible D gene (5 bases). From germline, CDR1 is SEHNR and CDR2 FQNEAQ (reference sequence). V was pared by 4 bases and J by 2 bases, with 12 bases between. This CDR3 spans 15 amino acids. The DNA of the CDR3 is TGTGCCAGCAGCTCCCCCGGGGGAGGCAATCAGCCCCAGCATTTT. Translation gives CASSSPGGGNQPQHF.

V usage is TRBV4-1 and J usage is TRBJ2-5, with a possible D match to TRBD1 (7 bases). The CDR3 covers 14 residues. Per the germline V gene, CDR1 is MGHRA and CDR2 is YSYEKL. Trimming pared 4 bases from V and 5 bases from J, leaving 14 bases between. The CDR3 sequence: CASSPAPGGETQYF. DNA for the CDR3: TGCGCCAGCAGCCCCGCCCCAGGGGGGGAGACCCAGTACTTC.

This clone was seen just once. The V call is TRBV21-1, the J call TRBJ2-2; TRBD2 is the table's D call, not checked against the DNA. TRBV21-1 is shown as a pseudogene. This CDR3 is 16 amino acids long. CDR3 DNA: TGTGCCAGCAGCACCCACAGCGGGTTGAACACCGGGGAGCTGTTTTTT. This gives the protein CASSTHSGLNTGELFF.

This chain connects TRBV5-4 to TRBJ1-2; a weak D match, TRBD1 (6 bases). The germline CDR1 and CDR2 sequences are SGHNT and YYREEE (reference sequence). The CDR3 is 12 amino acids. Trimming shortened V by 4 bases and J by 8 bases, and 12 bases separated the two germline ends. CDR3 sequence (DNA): TGTGCCAGCAGCCTGACAGGCCGGGGCTACACCTTC. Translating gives CASSLTGRGYTF.

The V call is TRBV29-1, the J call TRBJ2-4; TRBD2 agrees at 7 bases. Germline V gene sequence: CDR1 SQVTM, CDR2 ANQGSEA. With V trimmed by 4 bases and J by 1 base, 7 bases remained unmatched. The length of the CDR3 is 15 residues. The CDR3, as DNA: TGCAGCGTTGTTCAGGTGGGGGGGGCCAAAAACATTCAGTACTTC. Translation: CSVVQVGGAKNIQYF.